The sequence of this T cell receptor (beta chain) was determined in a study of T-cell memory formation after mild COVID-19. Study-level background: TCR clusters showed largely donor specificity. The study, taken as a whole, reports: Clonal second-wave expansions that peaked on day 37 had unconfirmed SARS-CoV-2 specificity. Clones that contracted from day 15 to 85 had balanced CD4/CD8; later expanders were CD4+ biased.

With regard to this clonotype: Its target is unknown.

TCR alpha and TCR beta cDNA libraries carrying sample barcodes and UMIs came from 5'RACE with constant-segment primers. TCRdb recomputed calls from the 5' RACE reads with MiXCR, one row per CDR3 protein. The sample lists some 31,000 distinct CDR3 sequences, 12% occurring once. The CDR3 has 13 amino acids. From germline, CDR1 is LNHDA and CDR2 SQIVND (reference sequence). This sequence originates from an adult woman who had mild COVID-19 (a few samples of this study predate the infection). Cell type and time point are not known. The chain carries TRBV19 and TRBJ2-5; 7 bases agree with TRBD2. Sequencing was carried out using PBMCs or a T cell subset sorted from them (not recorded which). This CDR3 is CDSRAGKGETQYF. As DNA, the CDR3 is TGTGACAGCAGAGCGGGGAAGGGGGAGACCCAGTACTTC.